This T cell receptor (beta chain) originates from a study of T cell responses to AZD1222 COVID-19 vaccine. Study-wide points: It was only after the peak T cell response that any repertoires were sampled. Clonal diversity may have been underestimated, and the donors were mostly white British, with more females than males. Distributed over spike, vaccine-associated CD4 TCRs predominated at 160-218 and 743-854.

Note on this clone: Its specificity is not known.

The repertoire was sequenced with immunoSEQ multiplex PCR; TCRdb's copy has only in-frame clones and lacks some. The sample records some 150,000 clones, around 94% being singletons. Losses at the gene ends were 5 bases for V and 1 base for J; bases not matched to a gene: 4. The CDR3 contains 15 residues. The germline CDR1 and CDR2 sequences are SEHNR and FQNEAQ (reference sequence). The source material was peripheral blood, sampled on day 0 of AZD1222 vaccination. The sequence derives from an adult in good health. The J gene is TRBJ2-7, the V gene TRBV7-9; TRBD2 matches at 11 bases. The CDR3 loop is CASSPGLAGSYEQYF. For the CDR3, the DNA is TGTGCCAGCAGCCCCGGACTAGCGGGTTCCTACGAGCAGTACTTC.